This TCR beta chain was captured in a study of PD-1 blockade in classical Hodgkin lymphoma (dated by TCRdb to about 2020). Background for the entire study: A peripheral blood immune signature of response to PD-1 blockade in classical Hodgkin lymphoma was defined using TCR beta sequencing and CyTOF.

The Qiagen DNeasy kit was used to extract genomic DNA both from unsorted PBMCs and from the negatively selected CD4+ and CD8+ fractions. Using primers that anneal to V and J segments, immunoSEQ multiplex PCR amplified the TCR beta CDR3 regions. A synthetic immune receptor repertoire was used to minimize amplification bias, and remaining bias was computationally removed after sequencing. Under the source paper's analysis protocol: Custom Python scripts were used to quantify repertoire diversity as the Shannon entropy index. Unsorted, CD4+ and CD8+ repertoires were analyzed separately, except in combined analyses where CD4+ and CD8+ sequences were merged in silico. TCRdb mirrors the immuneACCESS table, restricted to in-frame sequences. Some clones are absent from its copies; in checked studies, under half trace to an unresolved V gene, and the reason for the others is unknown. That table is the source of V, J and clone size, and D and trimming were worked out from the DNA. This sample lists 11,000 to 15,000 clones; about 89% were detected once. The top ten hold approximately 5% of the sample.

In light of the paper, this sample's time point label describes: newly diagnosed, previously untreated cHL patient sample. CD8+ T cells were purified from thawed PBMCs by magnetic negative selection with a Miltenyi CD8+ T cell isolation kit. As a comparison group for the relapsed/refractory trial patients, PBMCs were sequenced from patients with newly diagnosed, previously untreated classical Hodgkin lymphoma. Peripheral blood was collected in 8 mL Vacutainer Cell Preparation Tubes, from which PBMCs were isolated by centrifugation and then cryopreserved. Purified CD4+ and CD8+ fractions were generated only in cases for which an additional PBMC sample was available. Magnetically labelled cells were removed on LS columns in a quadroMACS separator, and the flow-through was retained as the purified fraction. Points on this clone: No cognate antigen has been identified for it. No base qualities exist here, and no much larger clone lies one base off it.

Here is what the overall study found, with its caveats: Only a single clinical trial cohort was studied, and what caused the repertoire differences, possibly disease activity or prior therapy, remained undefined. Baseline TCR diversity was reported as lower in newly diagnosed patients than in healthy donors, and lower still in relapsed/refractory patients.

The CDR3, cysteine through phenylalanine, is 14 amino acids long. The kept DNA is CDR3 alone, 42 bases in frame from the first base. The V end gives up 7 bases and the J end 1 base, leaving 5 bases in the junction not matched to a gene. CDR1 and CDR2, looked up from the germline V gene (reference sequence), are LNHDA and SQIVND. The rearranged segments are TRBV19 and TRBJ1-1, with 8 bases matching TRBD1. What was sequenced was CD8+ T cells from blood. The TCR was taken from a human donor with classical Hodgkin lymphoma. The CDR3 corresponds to CASTLGQGNTEAFF. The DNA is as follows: TGTGCCAGTACCCTCGGACAGGGGAACACTGAAGCTTTCTTT.